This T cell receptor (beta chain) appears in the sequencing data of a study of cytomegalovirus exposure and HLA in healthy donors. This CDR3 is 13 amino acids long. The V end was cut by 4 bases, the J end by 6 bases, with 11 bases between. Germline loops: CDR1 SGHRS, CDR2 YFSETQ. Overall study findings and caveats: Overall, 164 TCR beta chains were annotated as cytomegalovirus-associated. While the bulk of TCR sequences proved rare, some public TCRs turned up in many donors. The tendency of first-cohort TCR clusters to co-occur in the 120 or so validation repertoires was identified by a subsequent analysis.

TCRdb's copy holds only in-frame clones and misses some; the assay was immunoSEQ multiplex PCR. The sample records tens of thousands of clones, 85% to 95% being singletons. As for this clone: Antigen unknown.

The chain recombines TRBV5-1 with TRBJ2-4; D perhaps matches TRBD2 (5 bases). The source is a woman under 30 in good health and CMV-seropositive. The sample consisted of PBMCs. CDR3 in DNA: TGCGCCAGCAGCCAGTCCGGGATAAACATTCAGTACTTC. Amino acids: CASSQSGINIQYF. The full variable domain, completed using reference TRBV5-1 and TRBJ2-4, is KAGVTQTPRYLIKTRGQQVTLSCSPISGHRSVSWYQQTPGQGLQFLFEYFSETQRNKGNFPGRFSGRQFSNSRSEMNVSTLELGDSALYLCASSQSGINIQYFGAGTRLSVL.